This T cell receptor (beta chain) was sequenced during a study of blood T cell repertoires in COVID-19. Turning to the study itself: Samples taken during acute and convalescent COVID-19 were collected in the United States, Italy and Spain.

In the study's own analysis: How many nucleated cells were present was estimated from reference gene primer amplification. The repertoire was sequenced with immunoSEQ multiplex PCR; TCRdb's copy has only in-frame clones and lacks some. V, J and clone size are taken as reported in that table, and D and trimming were inferred from the DNA itself. The table shows 100,000 to 150,000 clones, with roughly 85% occurring only once. The germline CDR1 and CDR2 sequences are SQVTM and ANQGSEA. The CDR3 totals 13 residues. The V and J ends lost 6 bases and 0 bases respectively, with 10 bases between them. The gene calls are TRBV29-1 and TRBJ2-3; maybe TRBD2 (5 bases). The source is a woman of 80 years or more with acute or convalescent COVID-19. The sequencing sample was made of peripheral blood. CDR3 in amino acids: CSVTGKSTDTQYF. DNA of the CDR3: TGCAGCGTCACGGGGAAGAGCACAGATACGCAGTATTTT.